This T cell receptor (beta chain) originates from a study of STAT5B mutations in CD4+ large granular lymphocyte leukemia. Turning to the study itself: The CDR3 'QG' motif was associated with a particular HLA allele among healthy donors. Study results and limitations: CD4-sorted patient repertoires seemed more clonal than healthy CD4+ repertoires.

Sequencing was performed with immunoSEQ multiplex PCR; in TCRdb, only in-frame clones are kept and a portion is missing. The table has some 34,000 clones, roughly four fifths seen once. A note on this clone: Its target is unknown.

Sequencing input: CD4+ T cells from blood buffy coats. The clonotype comes from a human donor in good health.

The CDR3 here is CASSLGPVTYEQYF. CDR3 in DNA: TGTGCCAGCAGCTTAGGGCCAGTTACCTACGAGCAGTACTTC. The rearrangement uses TRBV11-3 and TRBJ2-7, with D unclear. This CDR3 comprises 14 residues. CDR1 SGHNT and CDR2 YENEEA come from the germline V gene. V lost 1 base and J lost 2, with 9 bases in between.